Shown below are 21 T cell receptor beta chains from a single sample sequenced in a study of shared clonotypes between healthy human individuals. The table came from immunoSEQ multiplex PCR; TCRdb's copy has only in-frame clones and leaves some out. The sample lists about 690,000 clones, about nine tenths occurring once. The specimen was memory CD8+ T cells from PBMCs. The subset: CD45RO+ cells pooled with CCR7-negative TemRA cells. Every receptor here comes from a young man in good health. Some clones in this sample may be carry-over from other donors' samples.

This clone has more than one count but fewer than ten. The chain has TRBV7-9 and TRBJ2-5; D is ambiguous. Trimming pared 4 bases from V and 7 bases from J, leaving 10 bases between. Per germline, CDR1 SEHNR and CDR2 FQNEAQ (reference sequence). The CDR3 covers 12 residues. CDR3 sequence reads: CASSSPLGTQYF. Here the CDR3 DNA reads TGTGCCAGCAGCTCCCCTCTTGGGACCCAGTACTTC. Full variable domain (remainder filled in from reference TRBV7-9 and TRBJ2-5): DTGVSQNPRHKITKRGQNVTFRCDPISEHNRLYWYRQTLGQGPEFLTYFQNEAQLEKSRLLSDRFSAERPKGSFSTLEIQRTEQGDSAMYLCASSSPLGTQYFGPGTRLLVL.

A word on this clone: Other nucleotide sequences in the sample specify the same CDR3. The rearrangement links TRBV9 to TRBJ1-5; the D gene is possibly TRBD1 (5 bases). This CDR3 comprises 14 residues. Trimming pared 3 bases from V and 0 bases from J, leaving 7 bases between. Germline V CDR1 and CDR2: SGDLS, YYNGEE. CDR3 amino acids: CASSEGYSNQPQHF. For the CDR3, the DNA is TGTGCCAGCAGCGAGGGGTATAGCAATCAGCCCCAGCATTTT. The full variable domain, with the rest looked up from reference TRBV9 and TRBJ1-5, is DSGVTQTPKHLITATGQRVTLRCSPRSGDLSVYWYQQSLDQGLQFLIQYYNGEERAKGNILERFSAQQFPDLHSELNLSSLELGDSALYFCASSEGYSNQPQHFGDGTRLSIL.

The genes are TRBV27 and TRBJ2-7; the match to TRBD1 covers 7 bases. The germline V gene has CDR1 MNHEY and CDR2 SMNVEV (reference sequence). With 6 bases clipped from V and 4 bases from J, the junction kept 6 bases outside the gene matches. The CDR3 has 13 residues. CDR3 bases: TGTGCCAGCAGCTGGGGACAGAGGTACGAGCAGTACTTC. Translating gives CASSWGQRYEQYF.

V and J are TRBV5-1 and TRBJ2-7, with 7 bases matching TRBD1. Germline loops: CDR1 SGHRS, CDR2 YFSETQ. The CDR3 is 14 residues long. V shed 1 base and J 2 bases; nucleotides not matched to a gene: 3. The CDR3 sequence is CASSLLGGAYEQYF. CDR3 in DNA: TGCGCCAGCAGCTTGTTAGGGGGCGCCTACGAGCAGTACTTC.

The J gene is TRBJ2-7, the V gene TRBV28; 7 bases map to TRBD1. Per germline, CDR1 MDHEN and CDR2 SYDVKM. V gave up 8 bases and J gave up 2 bases; unmatched junction bases: 9. This CDR3 contains 14 residues. The CDR3: CASATGARAYEQYF. The CDR3 DNA reads TGTGCCAGCGCTACAGGGGCCAGAGCCTACGAGCAGTACTTC. Drawing the rest from reference TRBV28 and TRBJ2-7, the complete variable domain is DVKVTQSSRYLVKRTGEKVFLECVQDMDHENMFWYRQDPGLGLRLIYFSYDVKMKEKGDIPEGYSVSREKKERFSLILESASTNQTSMYLCASATGARAYEQYFGPGTRLTVT.

This sequence joins TRBV19 and TRBJ1-4; 7 bases match TRBD1. The germline V gene has CDR1 LNHDA and CDR2 SQIVND (reference sequence). CDR3 length: 15 residues. J lost 3 bases, V lost 7 bases, and 8 bases had no gene match. The CDR3 nucleotides are TGTGCCAGTACCTCCCTCCAGGGGGCTAATGAAAAACTGTTTTTT. Amino acids: CASTSLQGANEKLFF.

The chain recombines TRBV29-1 with TRBJ2-3; the D gene could be TRBD1 or TRBD2 (5 bases each). CDR1 and CDR2 (germline): SQVTM, ANQGSEA. This CDR3 has 13 residues. V was shortened by 5 bases and J by 2 bases, with 11 bases between the two germline ends. CDR3: CSVYTGATDTQYF. The CDR3 region has the DNA TGCAGCGTTTATACCGGGGCCACAGATACGCAGTATTTT.

The chain carries TRBV19 and TRBJ2-5; D is ambiguous. The V end lost 5 bases, the J end lost 2 bases, and 6 bases lay between the germline ends. The CDR3 covers 12 residues. Looked up from germline, CDR1 is LNHDA and CDR2 is SQIVND (reference sequence). CDR3 in amino acids: CASSSRQETQYF. As DNA, the CDR3 is TGTGCCAGTAGTTCTAGACAAGAGACCCAGTACTTC.

The CDR3 spells CASSRWTSGNTGELFF. DNA of the CDR3: TGCGCCAGCAGTCGTTGGACTAGCGGAAACACCGGGGAGCTGTTTTTT. V usage is TRBV10-2 and J usage is TRBJ2-2, with TRBD2 matching 10 bases. The CDR3 spans 16 residues. The V gene end was trimmed by 5 bases and the J gene end by 2 bases; junction bases not matched to a gene: 5. Germline lookup yields CDR1 WSHSY and CDR2 SAAADI.

Worth noting for this clone: The same CDR3 is also encoded by other DNA sequences in this sample. The rearrangement uses TRBV27 and TRBJ2-1; D gene uncertain. CDR3 size: 14 residues. From germline, CDR1 is MNHEY and CDR2 SMNVEV (reference sequence). V was trimmed by 3 bases and J by 0 bases, leaving 6 bases between them. The CDR3 DNA reads TGTGCCAGCAGTTTCAGGAGCTCCTACAATGAGCAGTTCTTC. Its translation is CASSFRSSYNEQFF.

The chain carries TRBV10-3 and TRBJ2-7; TRBD1 agrees at 8 bases. CDR1 is ENHRY, CDR2 SYGVKD, per germline. CDR3 length equals 13 residues. Germline trimming cut 4 bases from V and 3 bases from J; bases unmatched to any gene: 2. CDR3: CAISGTGNYEQYF. The CDR3 bases are TGTGCCATCAGTGGGACAGGGAACTACGAGCAGTACTTC.

The chain joins TRBV7-9 to TRBJ2-2; D perhaps matches TRBD1 (5 bases). Trimming removed 1 base at V and 6 bases at J, with 6 bases between. The CDR3 contains 13 residues. Germline V gives CDR1 SEHNR, CDR2 FQNEAQ (reference sequence). For the CDR3, the DNA is TGTGCCAGCAGCTTAGGGGGCTCCGGGGAGCTGTTTTTT. It encodes CASSLGGSGELFF. The full variable domain, rest sourced from reference TRBV7-9 and TRBJ2-2, is DTGVSQNPRHKITKRGQNVTFRCDPISEHNRLYWYRQTLGQGPEFLTYFQNEAQLEKSRLLSDRFSAERPKGSFSTLEIQRTEQGDSAMYLCASSLGGSGELFFGEGSRLTVL.

The V gene is TRBV5-5, the J gene TRBJ2-7; possible D gene TRBD1, 5 bases. The V end lost 1 base, the J end lost 3 bases, and 14 bases lay between the germline ends. The CDR3 consists of 15 residues. The V gene's germline CDR1 is SGHKS and CDR2 YYEKEE (reference sequence). The CDR3: CASSLTNTGIYEQYF. The CDR3, as DNA: TGTGCCAGCAGCTTGACGAACACAGGAATCTACGAGCAGTACTTC. The whole variable domain, remainder taken from reference TRBV5-5 and TRBJ2-7, is DAGVTQSPTHLIKTRGQQVTLRCSPISGHKSVSWYQQVLGQGPQFIFQYYEKEERGRGNFPDRFSARQFPNYSSELNVNALLLGDSALYLCASSLTNTGIYEQYFGPGTRLTVT.

The chain is built from TRBV15 and TRBJ2-7, with D possibly being TRBD1 (6 bases). The germline V and J ends were trimmed by 3 bases and 0 bases, with 12 bases remaining between them. Looked up from germline, CDR1 is LNHNV and CDR2 is YYDKDF (reference sequence). This CDR3 has 15 residues. The CDR3, as DNA: TGTGCCACCAGCAGGCCAGGGGCCTACTCCTACGAGCAGTACTTC. Its translation: CATSRPGAYSYEQYF.

The rearrangement uses TRBV19 and TRBJ2-5, with D perhaps matching TRBD2 (5 bases). The CDR3 covers 15 residues. V lost 6 bases and J lost 4, with 18 bases in between. Germline CDR1 is LNHDA and CDR2 is SQIVND (reference sequence). This CDR3 is CASSYRGTGRETQYF. CDR3 bases: TGTGCCAGTAGCTACCGGGGTACCGGTAGAGAGACCCAGTACTTC.

The chain combines TRBV19 with TRBJ2-1; the match to TRBD1 covers 10 bases. The CDR3 spans 14 residues. The germline gives CDR1 LNHDA, CDR2 SQIVND (reference sequence). V was clipped by 8 bases and J by 8 bases; unmatched bases: 9. The CDR3 DNA is TGTGCCAGTGACGCGGGACAGGGGAGCCATGAGCAGTTCTTC. It translates to CASDAGQGSHEQFF.

The chain has TRBV28 and TRBJ1-1; possibly TRBD1 for D (6 bases). V lost 4 bases and J lost 4, with 16 bases in between. The CDR3 is 15 amino acids. Per the germline V gene, CDR1 is MDHEN and CDR2 is SYDVKM. This chain's CDR3 is CASSYPSTGSTEAFF. DNA for the CDR3: TGTGCCAGCAGTTACCCCTCGACAGGTTCCACTGAAGCTTTCTTT.

The gene calls are TRBV4-2 and TRBJ1-5; D unclear. This CDR3 has 17 amino acids. V was shortened by 7 bases and J by 0 bases, with 19 bases between the two germline ends. The germline gives CDR1 LGHNA, CDR2 YNFKEQ. This CDR3 reads CASTPDGKDYSNQPQHF. In DNA form, the CDR3 reads TGTGCCAGCACCCCTGACGGGAAGGATTATAGCAATCAGCCCCAGCATTTT.

This clone has a single count. The rearrangement uses TRBV9 and TRBJ2-7; either TRBD1 or TRBD2 may fit D (5 bases each). V shed 0 bases and J shed 6 bases, with 13 bases lying between them. The CDR3 has 14 residues. Germline V gene data show CDR1 as SGDLS and CDR2 as YYNGEE. The CDR3 is CASSVVGDSGEQYF. CDR3 DNA sequence: TGTGCCAGCAGCGTAGTGGGGGATTCGGGCGAGCAGTACTTC.

The V gene is TRBV4-3, the J gene TRBJ2-5; 8 bases match TRBD2. CDR1 is LGHNA, CDR2 YSLEER, per germline. This CDR3 spans 19 amino acids. V trimming: 0 bases; J trimming: 1 base; junction bases outside the gene matches: 13. The CDR3 nucleotides read TGCGCCAGCAGCCAAGATGGGATTAGCGGGATGGAGATCCAAGAGACCCAGTACTTC. Its protein is CASSQDGISGMEIQETQYF.

V is TRBV29-1 and J is TRBJ2-7; TRBD2 aligns across 9 bases. With 7 bases clipped from V and 7 bases from J, the junction kept 14 bases outside the gene matches. CDR1 SQVTM and CDR2 ANQGSEA come from the germline V gene. The length of the CDR3 is 14 residues. CDR3 DNA sequence: TGCAGCGCAGGATGGGGCGGGAGGGCCAGGGAGCAGTACTTC. Encoded protein: CSAGWGGRAREQYF.